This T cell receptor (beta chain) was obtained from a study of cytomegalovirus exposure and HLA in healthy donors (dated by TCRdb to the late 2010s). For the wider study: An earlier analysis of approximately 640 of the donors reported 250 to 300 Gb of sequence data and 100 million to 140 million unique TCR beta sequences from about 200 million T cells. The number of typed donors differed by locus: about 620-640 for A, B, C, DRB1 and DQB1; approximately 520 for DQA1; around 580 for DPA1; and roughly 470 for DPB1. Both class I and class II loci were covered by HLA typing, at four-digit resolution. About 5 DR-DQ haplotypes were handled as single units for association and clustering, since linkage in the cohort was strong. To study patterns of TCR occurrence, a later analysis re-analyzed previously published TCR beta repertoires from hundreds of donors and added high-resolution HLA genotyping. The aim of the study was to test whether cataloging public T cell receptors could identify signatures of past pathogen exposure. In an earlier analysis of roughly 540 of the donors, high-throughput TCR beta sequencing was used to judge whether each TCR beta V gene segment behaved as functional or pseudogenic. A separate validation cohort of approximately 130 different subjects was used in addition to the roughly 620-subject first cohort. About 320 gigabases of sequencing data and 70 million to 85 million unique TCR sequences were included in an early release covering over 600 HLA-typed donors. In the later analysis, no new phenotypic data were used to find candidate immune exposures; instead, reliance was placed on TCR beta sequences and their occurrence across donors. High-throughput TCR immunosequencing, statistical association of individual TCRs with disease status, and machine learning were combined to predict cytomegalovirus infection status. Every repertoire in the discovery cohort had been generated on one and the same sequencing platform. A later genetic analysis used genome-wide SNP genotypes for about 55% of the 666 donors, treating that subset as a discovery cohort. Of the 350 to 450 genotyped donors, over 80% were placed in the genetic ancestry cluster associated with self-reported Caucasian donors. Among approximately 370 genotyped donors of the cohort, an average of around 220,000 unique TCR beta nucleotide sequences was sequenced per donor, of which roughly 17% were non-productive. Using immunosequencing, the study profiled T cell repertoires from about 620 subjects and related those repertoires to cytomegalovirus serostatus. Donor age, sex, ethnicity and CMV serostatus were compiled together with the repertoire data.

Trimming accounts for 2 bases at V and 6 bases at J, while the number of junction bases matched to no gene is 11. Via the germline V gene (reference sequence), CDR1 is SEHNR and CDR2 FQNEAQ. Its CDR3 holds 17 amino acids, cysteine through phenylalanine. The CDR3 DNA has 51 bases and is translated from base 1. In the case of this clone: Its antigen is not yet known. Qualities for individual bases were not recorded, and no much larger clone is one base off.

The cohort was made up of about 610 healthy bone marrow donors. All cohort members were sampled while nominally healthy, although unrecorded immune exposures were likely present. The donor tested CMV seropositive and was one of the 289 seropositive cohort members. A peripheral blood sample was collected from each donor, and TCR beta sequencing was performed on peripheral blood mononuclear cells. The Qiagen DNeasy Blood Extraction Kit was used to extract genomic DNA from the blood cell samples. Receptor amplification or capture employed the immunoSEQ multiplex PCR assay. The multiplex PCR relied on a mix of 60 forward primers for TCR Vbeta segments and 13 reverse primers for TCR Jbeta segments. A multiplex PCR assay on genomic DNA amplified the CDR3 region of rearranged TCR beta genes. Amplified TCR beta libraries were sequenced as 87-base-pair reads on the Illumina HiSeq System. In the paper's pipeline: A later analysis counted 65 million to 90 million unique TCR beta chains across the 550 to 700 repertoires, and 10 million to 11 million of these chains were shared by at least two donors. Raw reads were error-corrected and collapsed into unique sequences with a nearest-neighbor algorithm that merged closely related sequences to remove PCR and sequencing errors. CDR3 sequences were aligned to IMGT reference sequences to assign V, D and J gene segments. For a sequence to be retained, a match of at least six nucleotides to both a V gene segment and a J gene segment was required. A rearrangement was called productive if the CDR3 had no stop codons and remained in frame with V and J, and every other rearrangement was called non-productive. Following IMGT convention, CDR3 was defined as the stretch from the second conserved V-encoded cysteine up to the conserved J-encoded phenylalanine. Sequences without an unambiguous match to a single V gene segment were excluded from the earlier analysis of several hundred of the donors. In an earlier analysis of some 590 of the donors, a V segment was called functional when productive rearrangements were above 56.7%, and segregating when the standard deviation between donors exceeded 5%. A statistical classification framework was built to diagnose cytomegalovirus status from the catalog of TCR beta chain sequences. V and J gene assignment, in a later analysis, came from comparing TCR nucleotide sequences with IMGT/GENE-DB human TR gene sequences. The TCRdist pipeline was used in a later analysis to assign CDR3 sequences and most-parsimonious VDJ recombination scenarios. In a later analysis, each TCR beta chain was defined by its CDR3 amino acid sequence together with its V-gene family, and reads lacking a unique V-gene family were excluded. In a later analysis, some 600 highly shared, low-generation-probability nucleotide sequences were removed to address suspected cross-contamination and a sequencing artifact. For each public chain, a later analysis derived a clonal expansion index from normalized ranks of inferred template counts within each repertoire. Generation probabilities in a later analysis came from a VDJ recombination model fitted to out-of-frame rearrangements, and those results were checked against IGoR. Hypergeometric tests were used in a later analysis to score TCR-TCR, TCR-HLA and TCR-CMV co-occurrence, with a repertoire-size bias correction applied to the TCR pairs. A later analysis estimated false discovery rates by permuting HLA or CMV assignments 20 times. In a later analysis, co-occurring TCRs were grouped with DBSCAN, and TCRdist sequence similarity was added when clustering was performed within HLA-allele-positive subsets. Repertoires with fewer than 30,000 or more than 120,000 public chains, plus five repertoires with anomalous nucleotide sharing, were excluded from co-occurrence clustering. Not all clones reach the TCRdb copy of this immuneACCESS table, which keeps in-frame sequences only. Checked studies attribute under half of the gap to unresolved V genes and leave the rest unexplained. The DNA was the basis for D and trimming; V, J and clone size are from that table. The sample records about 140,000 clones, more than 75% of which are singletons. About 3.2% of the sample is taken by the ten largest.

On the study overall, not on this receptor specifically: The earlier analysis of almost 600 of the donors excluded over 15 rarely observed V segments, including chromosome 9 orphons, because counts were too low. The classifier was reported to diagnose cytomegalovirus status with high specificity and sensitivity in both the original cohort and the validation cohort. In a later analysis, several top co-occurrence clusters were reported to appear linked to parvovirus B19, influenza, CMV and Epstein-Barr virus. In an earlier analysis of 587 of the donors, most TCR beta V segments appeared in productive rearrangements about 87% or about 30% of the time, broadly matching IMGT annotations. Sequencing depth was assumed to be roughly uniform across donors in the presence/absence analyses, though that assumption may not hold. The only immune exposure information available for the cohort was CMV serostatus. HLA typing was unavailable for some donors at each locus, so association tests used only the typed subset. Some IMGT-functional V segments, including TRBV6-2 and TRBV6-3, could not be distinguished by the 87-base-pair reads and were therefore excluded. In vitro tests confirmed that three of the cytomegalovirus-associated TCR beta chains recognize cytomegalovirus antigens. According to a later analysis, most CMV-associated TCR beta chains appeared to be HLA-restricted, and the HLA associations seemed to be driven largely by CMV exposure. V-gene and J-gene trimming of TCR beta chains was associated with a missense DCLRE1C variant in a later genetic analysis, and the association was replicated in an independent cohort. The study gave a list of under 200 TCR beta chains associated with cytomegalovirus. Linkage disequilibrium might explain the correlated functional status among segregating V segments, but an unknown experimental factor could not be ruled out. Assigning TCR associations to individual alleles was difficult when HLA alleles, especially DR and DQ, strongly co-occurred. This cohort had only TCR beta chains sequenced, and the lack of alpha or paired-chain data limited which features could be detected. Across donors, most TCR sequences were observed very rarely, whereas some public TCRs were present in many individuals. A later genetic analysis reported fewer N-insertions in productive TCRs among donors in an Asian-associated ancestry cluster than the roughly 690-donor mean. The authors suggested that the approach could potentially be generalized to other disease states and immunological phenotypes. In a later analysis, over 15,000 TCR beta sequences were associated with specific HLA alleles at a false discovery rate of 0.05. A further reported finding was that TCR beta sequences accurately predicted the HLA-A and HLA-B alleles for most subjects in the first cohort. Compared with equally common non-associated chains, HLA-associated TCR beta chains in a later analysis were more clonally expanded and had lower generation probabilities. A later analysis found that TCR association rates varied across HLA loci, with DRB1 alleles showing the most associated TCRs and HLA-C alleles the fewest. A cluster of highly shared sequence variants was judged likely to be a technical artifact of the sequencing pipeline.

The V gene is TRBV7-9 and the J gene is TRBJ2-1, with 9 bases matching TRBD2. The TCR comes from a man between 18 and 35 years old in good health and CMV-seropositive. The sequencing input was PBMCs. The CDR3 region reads CASSLTLREGRFNEQFF. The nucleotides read TGTGCCAGCAGCTTAACCTTGCGGGAGGGCCGCTTCAATGAGCAGTTCTTC.